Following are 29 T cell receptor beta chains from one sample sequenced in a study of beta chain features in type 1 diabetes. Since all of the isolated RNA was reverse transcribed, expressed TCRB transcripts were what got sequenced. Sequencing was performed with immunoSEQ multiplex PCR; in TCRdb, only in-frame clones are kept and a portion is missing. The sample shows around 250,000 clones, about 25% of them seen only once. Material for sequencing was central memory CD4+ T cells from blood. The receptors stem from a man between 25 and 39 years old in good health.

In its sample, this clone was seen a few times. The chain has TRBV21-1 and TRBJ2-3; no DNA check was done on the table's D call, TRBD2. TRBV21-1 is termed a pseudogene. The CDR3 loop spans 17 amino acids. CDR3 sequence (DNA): TGTGCCAGCAGCCTCCGGACTAGCGGGCCTTTCACAGATACGCAGTATTTT. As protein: CASSLRTSGPFTDTQYF.

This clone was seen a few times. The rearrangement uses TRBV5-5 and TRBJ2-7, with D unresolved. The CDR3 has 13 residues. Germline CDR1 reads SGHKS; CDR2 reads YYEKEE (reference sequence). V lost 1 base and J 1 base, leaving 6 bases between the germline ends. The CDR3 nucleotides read TGTGCCAGCAGCTTGACCCCATCCTACGAGCAGTACTTC. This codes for CASSLTPSYEQYF. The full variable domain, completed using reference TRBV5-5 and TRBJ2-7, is DAGVTQSPTHLIKTRGQQVTLRCSPISGHKSVSWYQQVLGQGPQFIFQYYEKEERGRGNFPDRFSARQFPNYSSELNVNALLLGDSALYLCASSLTPSYEQYFGPGTRLTVT.

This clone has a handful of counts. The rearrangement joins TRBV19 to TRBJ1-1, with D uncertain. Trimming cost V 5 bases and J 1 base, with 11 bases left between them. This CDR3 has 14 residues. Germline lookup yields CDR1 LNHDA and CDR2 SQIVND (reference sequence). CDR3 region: CASSLRTANTEAFF. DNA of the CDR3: TGTGCCAGTAGTCTAAGGACCGCGAACACTGAAGCTTTCTTT. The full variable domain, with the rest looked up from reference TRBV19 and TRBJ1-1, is DGGITQSPKYLFRKEGQNVTLSCEQNLNHDAMYWYRQDPGQGLRLIYYSQIVNDFQKGDIAEGYSVSREKKESFPLTVTSAQKNPTAFYLCASSLRTANTEAFFGQGTRLTVV.

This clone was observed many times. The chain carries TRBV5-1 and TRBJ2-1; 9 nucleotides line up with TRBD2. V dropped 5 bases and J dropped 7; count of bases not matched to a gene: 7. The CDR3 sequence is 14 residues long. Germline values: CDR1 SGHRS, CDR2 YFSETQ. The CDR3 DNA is TGCGCCAGCAGTCCGACTAGCGGCCTGAATGAGCAGTTCTTC. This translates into CASSPTSGLNEQFF.

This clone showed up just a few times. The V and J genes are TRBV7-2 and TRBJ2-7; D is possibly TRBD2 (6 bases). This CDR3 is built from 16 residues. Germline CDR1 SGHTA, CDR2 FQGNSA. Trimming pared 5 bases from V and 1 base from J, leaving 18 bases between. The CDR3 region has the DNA TGTGCCAGCAGCCGTGAGGTGGGGGGTAAATCCTACGAGCAGTACTTC. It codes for CASSREVGGKSYEQYF.

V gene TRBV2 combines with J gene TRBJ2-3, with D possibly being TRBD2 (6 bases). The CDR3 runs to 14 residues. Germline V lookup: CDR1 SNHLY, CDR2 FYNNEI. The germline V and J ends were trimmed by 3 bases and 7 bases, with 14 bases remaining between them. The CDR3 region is CASSEEGWANTQYF. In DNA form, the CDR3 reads TGTGCCAGCAGTGAGGAGGGCTGGGCTAATACGCAGTATTTT.

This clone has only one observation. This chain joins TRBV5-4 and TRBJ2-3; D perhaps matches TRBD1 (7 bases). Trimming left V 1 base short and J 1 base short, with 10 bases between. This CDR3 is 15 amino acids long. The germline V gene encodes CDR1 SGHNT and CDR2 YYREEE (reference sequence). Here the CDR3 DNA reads TGTGCCAGCAGCTTGAGCAGGGGGGGCACAGATACGCAGTATTTT. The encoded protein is CASSLSRGGTDTQYF.

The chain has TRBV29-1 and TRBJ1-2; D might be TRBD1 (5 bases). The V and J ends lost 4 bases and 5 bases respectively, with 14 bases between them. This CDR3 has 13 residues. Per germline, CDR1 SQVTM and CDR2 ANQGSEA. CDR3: CSVVGGDQYGYTF. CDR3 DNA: TGCAGCGTTGTTGGGGGGGATCAATATGGCTACACCTTC. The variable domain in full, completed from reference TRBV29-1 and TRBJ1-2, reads SAVISQKPSRDICQRGTSLTIQCQVDSQVTMMFWYRQQPGQSLTLIATANQGSEATYESGFVIDKFPISRPNLTFSTLTVSNMSPEDSSIYLCSVVGGDQYGYTFGSGTRLTVV.

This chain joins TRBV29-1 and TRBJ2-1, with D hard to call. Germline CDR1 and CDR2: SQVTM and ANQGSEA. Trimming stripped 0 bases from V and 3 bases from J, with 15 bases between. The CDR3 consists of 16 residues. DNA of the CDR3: TGCAGCGTTGAAGATCCGAGGTCCGCCAGCTACAATGAGCAGTTCTTC. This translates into CSVEDPRSASYNEQFF.

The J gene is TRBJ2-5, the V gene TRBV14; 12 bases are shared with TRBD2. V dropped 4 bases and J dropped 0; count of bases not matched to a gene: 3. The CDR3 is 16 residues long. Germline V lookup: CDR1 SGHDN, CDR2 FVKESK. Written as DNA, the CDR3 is TGTGCCAGCAGCCCCGGACTAGCGGGGAACCAAGAGACCCAGTACTTC. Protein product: CASSPGLAGNQETQYF.

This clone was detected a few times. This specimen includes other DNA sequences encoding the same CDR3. The DNA of the CDR3 is TGTGCCAGCAGCCGACAGGGGTTAGGCACTGAAGCTTTCTTT. Encoded protein: CASSRQGLGTEAFF. This chain connects TRBV28 to TRBJ1-1; 8 nucleotides match TRBD1. Trimming took 6 bases from V and 4 from J; bases not matched to a gene: 7. CDR3 size: 14 residues. The germline V gene has CDR1 MDHEN and CDR2 SYDVKM.

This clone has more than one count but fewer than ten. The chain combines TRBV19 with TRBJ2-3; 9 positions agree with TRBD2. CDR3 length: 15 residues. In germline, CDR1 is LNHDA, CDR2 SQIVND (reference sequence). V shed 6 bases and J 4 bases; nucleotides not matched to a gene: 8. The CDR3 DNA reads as TGTGCCAGTAGGCCGGGACTAGCTCGGGCAGATACGCAGTATTTT. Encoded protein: CASRPGLARADTQYF.

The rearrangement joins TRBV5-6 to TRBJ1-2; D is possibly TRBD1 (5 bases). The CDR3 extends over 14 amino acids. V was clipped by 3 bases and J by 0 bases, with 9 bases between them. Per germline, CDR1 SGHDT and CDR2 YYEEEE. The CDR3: CASSWQGTNYGYTF. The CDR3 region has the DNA TGTGCCAGCAGCTGGCAGGGCACTAACTATGGCTACACCTTC.

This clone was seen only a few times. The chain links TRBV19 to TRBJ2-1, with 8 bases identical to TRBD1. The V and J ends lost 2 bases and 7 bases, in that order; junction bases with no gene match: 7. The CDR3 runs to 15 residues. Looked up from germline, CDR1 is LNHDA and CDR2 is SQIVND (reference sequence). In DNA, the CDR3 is TGTGCCAGTAGTATACCGGGGACAGGTGAAAATGAGCAGTTCTTC. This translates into CASSIPGTGENEQFF. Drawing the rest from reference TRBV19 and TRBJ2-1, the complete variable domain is DGGITQSPKYLFRKEGQNVTLSCEQNLNHDAMYWYRQDPGQGLRLIYYSQIVNDFQKGDIAEGYSVSREKKESFPLTVTSAQKNPTAFYLCASSIPGTGENEQFFGPGTRLTVL.

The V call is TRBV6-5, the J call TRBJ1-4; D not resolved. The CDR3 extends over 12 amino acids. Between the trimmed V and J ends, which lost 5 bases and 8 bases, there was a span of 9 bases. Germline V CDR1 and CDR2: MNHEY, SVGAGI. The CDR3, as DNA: TGTGCCAGCAGTACGGTGGGAGAAAAACTGTTTTTT. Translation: CASSTVGEKLFF.

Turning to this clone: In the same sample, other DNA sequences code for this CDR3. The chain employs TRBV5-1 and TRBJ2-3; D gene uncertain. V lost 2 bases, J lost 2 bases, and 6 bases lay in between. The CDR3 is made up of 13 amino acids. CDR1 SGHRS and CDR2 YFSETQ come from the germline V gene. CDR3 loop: CASSLIPTDTQYF. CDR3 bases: TGCGCCAGCAGCTTAATCCCCACAGATACGCAGTATTTT.

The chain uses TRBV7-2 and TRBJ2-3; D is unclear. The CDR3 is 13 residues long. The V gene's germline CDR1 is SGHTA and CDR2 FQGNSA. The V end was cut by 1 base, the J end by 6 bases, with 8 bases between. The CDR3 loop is CASSLGLPDTQYF. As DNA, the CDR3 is TGTGCCAGCAGCTTAGGCCTCCCCGATACGCAGTATTTT.

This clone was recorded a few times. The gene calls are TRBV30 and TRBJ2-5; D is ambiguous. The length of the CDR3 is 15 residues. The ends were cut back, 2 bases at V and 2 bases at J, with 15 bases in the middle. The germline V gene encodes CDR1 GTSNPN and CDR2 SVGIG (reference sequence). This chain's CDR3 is CAWSTLGTDQETQYF. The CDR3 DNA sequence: TGTGCCTGGAGTACCCTTGGAACAGATCAAGAGACCCAGTACTTC. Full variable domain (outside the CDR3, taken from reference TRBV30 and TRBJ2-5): SQTIHQWPATLVQPVGSPLSLECTVEGTSNPNLYWYRQAAGRGLQLLFYSVGIGQISSEVPQNLSASRPQDRQFILSSKKLLLSDSGFYLCAWSTLGTDQETQYFGPGTRLLVL.

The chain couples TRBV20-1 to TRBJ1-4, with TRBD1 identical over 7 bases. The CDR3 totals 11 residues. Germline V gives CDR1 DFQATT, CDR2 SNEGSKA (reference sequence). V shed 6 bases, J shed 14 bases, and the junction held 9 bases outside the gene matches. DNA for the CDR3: TGCAGTGCCGGGGCAGGGACAGACCTGTTTTTT. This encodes CSAGAGTDLFF.

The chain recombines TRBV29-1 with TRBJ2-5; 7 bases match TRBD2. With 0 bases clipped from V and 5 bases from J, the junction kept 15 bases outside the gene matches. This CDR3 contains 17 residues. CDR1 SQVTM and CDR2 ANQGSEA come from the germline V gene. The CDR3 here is CSVEDLQSGGIRETQYF. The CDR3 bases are TGCAGCGTTGAAGATCTTCAATCGGGGGGAATTCGGGAGACCCAGTACTTC.

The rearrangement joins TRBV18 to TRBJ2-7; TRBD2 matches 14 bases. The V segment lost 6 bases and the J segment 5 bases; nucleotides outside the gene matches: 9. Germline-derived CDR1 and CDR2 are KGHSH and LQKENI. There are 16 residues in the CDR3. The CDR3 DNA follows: TGTGCCAGCTCTTCTCAGGGGGGACTAGCGGGAGACGAGCAGTACTTC. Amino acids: CASSSQGGLAGDEQYF.

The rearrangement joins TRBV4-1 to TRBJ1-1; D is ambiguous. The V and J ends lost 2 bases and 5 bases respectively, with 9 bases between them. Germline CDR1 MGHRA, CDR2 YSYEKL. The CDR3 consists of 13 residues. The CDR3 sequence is CASSQSVRTEAFF. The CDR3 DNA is TGCGCCAGCAGCCAATCGGTTAGGACTGAAGCTTTCTTT.

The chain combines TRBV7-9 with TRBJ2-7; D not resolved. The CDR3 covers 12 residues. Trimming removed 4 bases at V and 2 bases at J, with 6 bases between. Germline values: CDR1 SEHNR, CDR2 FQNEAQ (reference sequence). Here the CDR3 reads CASSYPTYEQYF. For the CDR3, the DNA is TGTGCCAGCAGCTACCCCACCTACGAGCAGTACTTC.

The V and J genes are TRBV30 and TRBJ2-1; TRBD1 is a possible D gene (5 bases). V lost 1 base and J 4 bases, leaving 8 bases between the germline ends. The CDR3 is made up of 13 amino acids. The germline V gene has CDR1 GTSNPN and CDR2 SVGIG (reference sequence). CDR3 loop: CAWSDRIYNEQFF. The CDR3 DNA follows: TGTGCCTGGAGTGACAGGATTTACAATGAGCAGTTCTTC.

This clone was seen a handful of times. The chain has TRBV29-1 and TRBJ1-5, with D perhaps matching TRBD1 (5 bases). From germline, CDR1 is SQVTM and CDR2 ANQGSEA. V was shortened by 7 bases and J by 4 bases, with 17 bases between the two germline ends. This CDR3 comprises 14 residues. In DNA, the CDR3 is TGCAGCGCTACGACAGCGGATCAAAATCAGCCCCAGCATTTT. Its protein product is CSATTADQNQPQHF.

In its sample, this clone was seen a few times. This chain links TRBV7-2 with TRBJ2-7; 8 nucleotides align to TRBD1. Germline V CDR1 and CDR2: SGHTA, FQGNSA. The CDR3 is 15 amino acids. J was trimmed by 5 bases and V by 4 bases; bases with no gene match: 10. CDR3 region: CASSSKRTGIDEQYF. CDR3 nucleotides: TGTGCCAGCAGCTCGAAAAGGACAGGGATAGACGAGCAGTACTTC. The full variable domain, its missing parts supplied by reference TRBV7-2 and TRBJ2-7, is GAGVSQSPSNKVTEKGKDVELRCDPISGHTALYWYRQSLGQGLEFLIYFQGNSAPDKSGLPSDRFSAERTGGSVSTLTIQRTQQEDSAVYLCASSSKRTGIDEQYFGPGTRLTVT.

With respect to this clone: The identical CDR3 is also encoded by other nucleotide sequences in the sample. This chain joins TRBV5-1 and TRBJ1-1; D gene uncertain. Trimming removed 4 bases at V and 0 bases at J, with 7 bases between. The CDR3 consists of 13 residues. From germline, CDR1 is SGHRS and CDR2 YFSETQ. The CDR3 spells CASSRDLNTEAFF. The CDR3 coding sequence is TGCGCCAGCAGCCGCGATCTGAACACTGAAGCTTTCTTT.

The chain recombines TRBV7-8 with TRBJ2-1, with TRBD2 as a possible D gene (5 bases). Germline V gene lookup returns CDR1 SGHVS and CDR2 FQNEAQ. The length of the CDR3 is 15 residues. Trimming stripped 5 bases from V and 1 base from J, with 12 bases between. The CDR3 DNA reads TGTGCCAGCAGCCTAATGGCGGGTTCCTACAATGAGCAGTTCTTC. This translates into CASSLMAGSYNEQFF.

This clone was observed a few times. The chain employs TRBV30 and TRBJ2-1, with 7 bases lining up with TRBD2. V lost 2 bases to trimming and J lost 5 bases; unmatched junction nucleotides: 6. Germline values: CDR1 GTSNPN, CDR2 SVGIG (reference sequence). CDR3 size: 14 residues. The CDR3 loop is CAWSHTSGNNEQFF. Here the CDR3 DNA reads TGTGCCTGGAGTCATACCAGCGGGAACAATGAGCAGTTCTTC.